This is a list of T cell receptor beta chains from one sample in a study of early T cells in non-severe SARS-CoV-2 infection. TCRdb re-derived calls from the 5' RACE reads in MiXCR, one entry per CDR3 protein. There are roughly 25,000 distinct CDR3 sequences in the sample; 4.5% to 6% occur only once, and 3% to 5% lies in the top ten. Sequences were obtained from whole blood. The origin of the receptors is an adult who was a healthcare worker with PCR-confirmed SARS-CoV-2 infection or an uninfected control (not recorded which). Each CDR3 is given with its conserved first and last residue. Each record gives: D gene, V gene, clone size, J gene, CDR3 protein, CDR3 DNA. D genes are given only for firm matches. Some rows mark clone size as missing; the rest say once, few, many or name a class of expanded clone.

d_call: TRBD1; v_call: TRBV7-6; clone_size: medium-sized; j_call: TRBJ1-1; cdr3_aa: CASSNIDRDTEAFF; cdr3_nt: TGTGCCAGCAGCAATATAGACAGGGATACTGAAGCTTTCTTT
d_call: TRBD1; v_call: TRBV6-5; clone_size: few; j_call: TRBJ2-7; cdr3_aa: CACGQGDNEQYF; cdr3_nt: TGTGCCTGCGGACAGGGGGACAACGAGCAGTACTTC
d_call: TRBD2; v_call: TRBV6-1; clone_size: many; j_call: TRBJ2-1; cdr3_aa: CASREQRGGRNEQFF; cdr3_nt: TGTGCCAGCAGGGAGCAGCGGGGGGGTAGAAATGAGCAGTTCTTC
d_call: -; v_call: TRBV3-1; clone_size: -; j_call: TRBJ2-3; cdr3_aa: CASSQATTSFSDTQYF; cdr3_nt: TGTGCCAGCAGCCAAGCCACTACTAGCTTCTCAGATACGCAGTATTTT
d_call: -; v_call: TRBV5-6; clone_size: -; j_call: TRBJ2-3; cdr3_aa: CASSSAWGTRSTDTQYF; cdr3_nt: TGTGCCAGCAGCTCAGCTTGGGGGACAAGGAGCACAGATACGCAGTATTTT
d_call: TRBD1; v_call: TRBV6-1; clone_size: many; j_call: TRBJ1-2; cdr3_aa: CASTPGQGDYGYTF; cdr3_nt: TGTGCCAGCACTCCCGGACAGGGGGACTATGGCTACACCTTC
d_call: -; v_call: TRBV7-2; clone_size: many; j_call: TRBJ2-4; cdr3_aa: CASSLAKNIQYF; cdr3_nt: TGTGCCAGCAGTCTAGCCAAAAACATTCAGTACTTC
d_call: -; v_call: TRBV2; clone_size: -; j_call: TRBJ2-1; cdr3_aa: CASSLSHEQFF; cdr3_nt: TGTGCCAGCAGTCTATCCCATGAGCAGTTCTTC
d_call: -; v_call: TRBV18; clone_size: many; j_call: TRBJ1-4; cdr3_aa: CASSPGSRSTNEKLFF; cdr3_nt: TGTGCCAGCTCACCCGGCAGCCGTTCAACTAATGAAAAACTGTTTTTT
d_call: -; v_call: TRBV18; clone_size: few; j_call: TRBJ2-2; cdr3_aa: CASSPLWQNTGELFF; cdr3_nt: TGTGCCAGCTCACCACTATGGCAGAACACCGGGGAGCTGTTTTTT
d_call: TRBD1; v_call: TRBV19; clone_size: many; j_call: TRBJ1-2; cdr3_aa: CASKDGGSRTGNGYTF; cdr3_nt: TGTGCCAGTAAGGATGGGGGTTCTCGGACAGGGAATGGCTACACCTTC
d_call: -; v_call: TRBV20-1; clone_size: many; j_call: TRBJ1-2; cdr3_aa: CSASGQLIHGYTF; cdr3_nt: TGCAGTGCTAGTGGTCAGCTCATCCATGGCTACACCTTC
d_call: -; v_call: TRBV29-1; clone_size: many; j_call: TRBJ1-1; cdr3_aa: CSVEAQSNTEAFF; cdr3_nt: TGCAGCGTTGAAGCGCAGTCGAACACTGAAGCTTTCTTT
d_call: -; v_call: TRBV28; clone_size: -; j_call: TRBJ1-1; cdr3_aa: CASSLSSGNTEAFF; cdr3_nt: TGTGCCAGCAGTTTGTCCTCTGGGAACACTGAAGCTTTCTTT
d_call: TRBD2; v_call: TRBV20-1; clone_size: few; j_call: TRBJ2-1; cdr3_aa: CSARVVGGGPMDEQFF; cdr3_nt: TGCAGTGCTAGAGTAGTGGGCGGGGGTCCTATGGATGAGCAGTTCTTC
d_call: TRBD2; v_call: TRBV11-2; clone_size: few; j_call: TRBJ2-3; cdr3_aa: CASSLRTSGPANTQYF; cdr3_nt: TGTGCCAGCAGCCTGAGGACTAGCGGGCCGGCAAATACGCAGTATTTT
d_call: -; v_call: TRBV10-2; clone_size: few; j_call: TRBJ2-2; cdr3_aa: CASSGTRELFF; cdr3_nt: TGCGCCAGCAGTGGGACCAGGGAGCTGTTTTTT
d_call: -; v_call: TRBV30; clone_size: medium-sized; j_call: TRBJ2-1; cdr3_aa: CAWKEGHNEQFF; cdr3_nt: TGTGCCTGGAAGGAGGGCCACAATGAGCAGTTCTTC
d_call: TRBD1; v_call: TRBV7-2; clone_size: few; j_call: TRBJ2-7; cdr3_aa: CASSLTGPASEQYF; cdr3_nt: TGTGCCAGCAGCTTGACAGGGCCCGCCTCCGAGCAGTACTTC
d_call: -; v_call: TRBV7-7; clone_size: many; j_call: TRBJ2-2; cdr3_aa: CASGGANTGELFF; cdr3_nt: TGTGCCAGCGGCGGGGCCAACACCGGGGAGCTGTTTTTT
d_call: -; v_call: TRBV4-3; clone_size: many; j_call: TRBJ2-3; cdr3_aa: CASSGLDTDTQYF; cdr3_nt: TGCGCCAGCAGCGGCTTAGACACAGATACGCAGTATTTT
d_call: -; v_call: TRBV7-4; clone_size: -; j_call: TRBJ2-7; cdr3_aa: CAGHYEQYF; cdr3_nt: TGTGCCGGGCACTACGAGCAGTACTTC